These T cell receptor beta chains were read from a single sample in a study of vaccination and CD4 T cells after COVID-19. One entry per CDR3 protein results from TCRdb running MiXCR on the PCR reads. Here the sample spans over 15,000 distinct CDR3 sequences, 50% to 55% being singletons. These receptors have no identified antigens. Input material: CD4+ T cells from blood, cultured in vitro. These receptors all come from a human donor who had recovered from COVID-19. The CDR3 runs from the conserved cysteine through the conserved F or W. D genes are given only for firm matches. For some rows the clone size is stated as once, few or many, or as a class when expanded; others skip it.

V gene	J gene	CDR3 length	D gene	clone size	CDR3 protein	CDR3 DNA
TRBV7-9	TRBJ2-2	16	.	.	CASSLTPGSLYRELFF	TGTGCCAGCAGCTTGACCCCCGGGAGCCTTTACAGGGAGCTGTTTTTT
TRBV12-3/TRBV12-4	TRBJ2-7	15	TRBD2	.	CASRSSSGRVYEQYF	TGTGCCAGCAGATCCTCTAGCGGGAGGGTCTACGAGCAGTACTTC
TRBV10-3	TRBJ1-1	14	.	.	CAINPGRSNTEAFF	TGTGCCATCAACCCTGGTAGGAGCAACACTGAAGCTTTCTTT
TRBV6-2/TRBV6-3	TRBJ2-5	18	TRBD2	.	CASSYGRTSGGGTETQYF	TGTGCCAGCAGTTACGGTCGGACTAGCGGGGGTGGCACGGAGACCCAGTACTTC
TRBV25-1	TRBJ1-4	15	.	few	CASSDYLTTNEKLFF	TGTGCCAGCAGTGATTACTTGACAACTAATGAAAAACTGTTTTTT
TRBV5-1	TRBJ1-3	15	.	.	CASSMDGSSGNTIYF	TGCGCCAGCAGCATGGACGGGAGCTCTGGAAACACCATATATTTT
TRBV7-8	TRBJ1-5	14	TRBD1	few	CASSSDRGNQPQHF	TGTGCCAGCAGCTCCGACAGGGGAAATCAGCCCCAGCATTTT
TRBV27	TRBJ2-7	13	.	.	CASSLNRNYEQYF	TGTGCCAGCAGTTTAAACCGGAATTACGAGCAGTACTTC
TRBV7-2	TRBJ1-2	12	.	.	CASSVRGFGYTF	TGTGCCAGCAGCGTAAGGGGGTTTGGCTACACCTTC
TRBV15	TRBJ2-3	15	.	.	CATSRDKASPGTQYF	TGTGCCACCAGCAGAGATAAGGCCTCCCCGGGTACGCAGTATTTT
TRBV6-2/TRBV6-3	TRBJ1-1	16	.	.	CASSYRGLRMNTEAFF	TGTGCCAGCAGTTATAGGGGTCTGAGGATGAACACTGAAGCTTTCTTT
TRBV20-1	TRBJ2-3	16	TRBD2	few	CSASERLAGVSDTQYF	TGCAGTGCTAGCGAGAGACTAGCGGGAGTATCAGATACGCAGTATTTT
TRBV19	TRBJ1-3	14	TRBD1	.	CASRRQGAENTIYF	TGTGCCAGTAGGCGACAGGGCGCCGAAAACACCATATATTTT
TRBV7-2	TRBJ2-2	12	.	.	CASSLISGELFF	TGTGCCAGCAGCTTAATCAGCGGGGAGCTGTTTTTT
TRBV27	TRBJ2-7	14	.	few	CASSPPGQPYEQYF	TGTGCCAGCAGTCCACCGGGCCAGCCCTACGAGCAGTACTTC
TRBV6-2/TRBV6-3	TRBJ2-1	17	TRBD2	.	CASSYSPTSGIYNEQFF	TGTGCCAGCAGTTACTCCCCGACTAGCGGGATCTACAATGAGCAGTTCTTC
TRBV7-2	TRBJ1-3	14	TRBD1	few	CASSLGQGSNTIYF	TGTGCCAGCAGCTTAGGACAGGGGTCAAACACCATATATTTT
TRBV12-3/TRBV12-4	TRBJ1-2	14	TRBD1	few	CASRPQGAIYGYTF	TGTGCCAGCAGGCCACAGGGGGCTATCTATGGCTACACCTTC
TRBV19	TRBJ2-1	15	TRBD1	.	CASSSPDRGLYEQFF	TGTGCCAGTAGTTCCCCGGACAGGGGGCTCTATGAGCAGTTCTTC
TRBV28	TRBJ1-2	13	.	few	CASKRPGGHGYTF	TGTGCCAGCAAGCGTCCGGGGGGCCATGGCTACACCTTC
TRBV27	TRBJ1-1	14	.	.	CASSYSDGNTEAFF	TGTGCCAGCAGTTACTCGGACGGGAACACTGAAGCTTTCTTT
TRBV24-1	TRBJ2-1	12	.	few	CATSVNRNEQFF	TGTGCCACCAGTGTTAACCGGAATGAGCAGTTCTTC
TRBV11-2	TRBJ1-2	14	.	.	CASSLDSTGYGYTF	TGTGCCAGCAGCTTAGATAGTACAGGCTATGGCTACACCTTC
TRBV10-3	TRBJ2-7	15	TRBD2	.	CAITSSSGNSYEQYF	TGTGCCATCACTTCGTCTAGCGGAAACTCCTACGAGCAGTACTTC
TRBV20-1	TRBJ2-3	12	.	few	CSAGQHSDTQYF	TGCAGTGCTGGACAGCACTCAGATACGCAGTATTTT
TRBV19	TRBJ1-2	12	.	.	CASSTSGDGYTF	TGTGCCAGTAGTACCTCAGGGGATGGCTACACCTTC
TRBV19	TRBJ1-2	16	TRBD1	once	CASSPMTGTRNYGYTF	TGTGCCAGTAGTCCAATGACAGGGACCCGTAACTATGGCTACACCTTC
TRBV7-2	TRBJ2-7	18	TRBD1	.	CASSPTRQGEPPLYEQYF	TGTGCCAGCAGCCCCACCCGACAGGGGGAGCCGCCCCTCTACGAGCAGTACTTC
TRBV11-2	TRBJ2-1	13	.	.	CASSLSTVNEQFF	TGTGCCAGCAGCTTATCGACAGTCAATGAGCAGTTCTTC
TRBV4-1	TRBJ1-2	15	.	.	CASSQMAGADYGYTF	TGCGCCAGCAGCCAGATGGCAGGGGCTGACTATGGCTACACCTTC
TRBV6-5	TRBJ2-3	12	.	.	CASSWGSDTQYF	TGTGCCAGCAGTTGGGGTTCCGATACGCAGTATTTT
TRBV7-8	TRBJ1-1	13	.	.	CASSSRGNTEAFF	TGTGCCAGCAGCTCCAGGGGGAACACTGAAGCTTTCTTT
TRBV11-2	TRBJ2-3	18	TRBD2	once	CASSRLERGGPGTDTQYF	TGTGCCAGCAGCCGGTTAGAGCGGGGGGGCCCTGGCACAGATACGCAGTATTTT
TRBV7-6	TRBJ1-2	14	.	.	CASSPRAGNYGYTF	TGTGCCAGCAGCCCACGGGCAGGGAACTATGGCTACACCTTC
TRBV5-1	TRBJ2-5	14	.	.	CASSTSGTRETQYF	TGCGCCAGCAGCACATCCGGGACAAGAGAGACCCAGTACTTC
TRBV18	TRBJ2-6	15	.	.	CASSPQGSGANVLTF	TGTGCCAGCTCACCACAGGGATCTGGGGCCAACGTCCTGACTTTC
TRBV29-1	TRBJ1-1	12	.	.	CSAGWGGTEAFF	TGCAGCGCTGGATGGGGGGGCACTGAAGCTTTCTTT
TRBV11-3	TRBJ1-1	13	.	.	CASSLAHQTEAFF	TGTGCCAGCAGCTTAGCCCACCAAACTGAAGCTTTCTTT
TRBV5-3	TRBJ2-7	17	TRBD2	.	CASSFRGREIFVDEQYF	TGTGCCAGCAGCTTCCGAGGGCGGGAGATATTCGTCGACGAGCAGTACTTC
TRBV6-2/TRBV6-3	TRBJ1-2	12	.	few	CASSPGGYGYTF	TGTGCCAGCAGTCCCGGGGGCTATGGCTACACCTTC
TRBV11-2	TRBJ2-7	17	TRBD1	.	CASSFSLMAGQGYEQYF	TGTGCCAGCAGCTTTAGTCTGATGGCAGGACAGGGTTACGAGCAGTACTTC
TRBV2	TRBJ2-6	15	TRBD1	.	CATQGAPSGANVLTF	TGTGCCACACAGGGGGCCCCCTCTGGGGCCAACGTCCTGACTTTC
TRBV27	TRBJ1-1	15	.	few	CASIALGRSNTEAFF	TGTGCCAGCATCGCGCTGGGTAGGTCAAACACTGAAGCTTTCTTT
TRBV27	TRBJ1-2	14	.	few	CASSLSGRGYGYTF	TGTGCCAGCAGTTTATCCGGCAGGGGCTATGGCTACACCTTC
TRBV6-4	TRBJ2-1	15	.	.	CASSDSSGSYNEQFF	TGTGCCAGCAGTGACTCTAGCGGCTCCTACAATGAGCAGTTCTTC
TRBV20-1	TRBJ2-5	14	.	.	CSATGGITPETQYF	TGCAGTGCTACGGGCGGGATAACCCCAGAGACCCAGTACTTC
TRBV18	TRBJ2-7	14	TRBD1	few	CASSVGQKVYEQYF	TGTGCCAGCTCAGTGGGACAGAAGGTATACGAGCAGTACTTC
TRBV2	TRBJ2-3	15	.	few	CASSPQAAPTDTQYF	TGTGCCAGCAGCCCTCAGGCGGCCCCCACAGATACGCAGTATTTT
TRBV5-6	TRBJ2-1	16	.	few	CASSLLDSGSYNEQFF	TGTGCCAGCAGCTTGTTGGACTCGGGCTCCTACAATGAGCAGTTCTTC
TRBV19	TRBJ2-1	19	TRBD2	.	CASSKRAVRGLALFHEQFF	TGTGCCAGTAGTAAGAGAGCAGTACGTGGACTAGCGCTTTTCCATGAGCAGTTCTTC
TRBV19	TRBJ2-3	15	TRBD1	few	CASTRQGASTDTQYF	TGTGCCAGTACCCGGCAGGGGGCTAGCACAGATACGCAGTATTTT
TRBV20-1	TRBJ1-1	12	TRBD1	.	CSAQQGAQIAFF	TGCAGTGCCCAGCAGGGGGCGCAGATCGCTTTCTTT
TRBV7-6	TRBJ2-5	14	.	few	CASSLVQRGETQYF	TGTGCCAGCAGCTTAGTCCAGAGAGGAGAGACCCAGTACTTC
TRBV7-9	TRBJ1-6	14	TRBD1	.	CASSSGQGFGPLHF	TGTGCCAGCAGCTCTGGACAGGGATTTGGACCCCTCCACTTT
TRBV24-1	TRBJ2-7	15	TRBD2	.	CATDGRQRGTYEQYF	TGTGCCACCGACGGTAGGCAGCGGGGAACCTACGAGCAGTACTTC
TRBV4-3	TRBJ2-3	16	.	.	CASSQDLTGSTDTQYF	TGCGCCAGCAGCCAAGACTTGACGGGTAGCACAGATACGCAGTATTTT
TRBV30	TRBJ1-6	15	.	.	CAWSRTGGGDSPLHF	TGTGCCTGGAGCCGTACGGGGGGGGGAGATTCACCCCTCCACTTT
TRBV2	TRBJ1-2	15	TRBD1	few	CASSEASGGGYGYTF	TGTGCCAGCAGTGAAGCGTCAGGGGGCGGCTATGGCTACACCTTC
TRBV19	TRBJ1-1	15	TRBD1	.	CASRDRGSQNTEAFF	TGTGCCAGTCGTGACAGGGGGTCCCAAAACACTGAAGCTTTCTTT